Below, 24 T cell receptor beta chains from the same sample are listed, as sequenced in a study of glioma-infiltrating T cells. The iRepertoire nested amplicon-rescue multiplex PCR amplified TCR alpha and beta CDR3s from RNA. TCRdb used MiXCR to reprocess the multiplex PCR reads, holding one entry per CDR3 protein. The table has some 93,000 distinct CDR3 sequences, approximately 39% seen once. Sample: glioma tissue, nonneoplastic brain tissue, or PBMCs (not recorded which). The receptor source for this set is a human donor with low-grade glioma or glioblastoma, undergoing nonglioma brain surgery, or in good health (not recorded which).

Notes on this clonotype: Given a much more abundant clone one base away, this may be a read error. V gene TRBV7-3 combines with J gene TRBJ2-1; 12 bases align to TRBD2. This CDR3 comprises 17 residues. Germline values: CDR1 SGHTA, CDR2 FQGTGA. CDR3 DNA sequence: TGTGCCAGCAGCTTAGGAGTACTAGCGGGAGGAGGGGGTGAGCAGTCCTTC. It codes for CASSLGVLAGGGGEQSF.

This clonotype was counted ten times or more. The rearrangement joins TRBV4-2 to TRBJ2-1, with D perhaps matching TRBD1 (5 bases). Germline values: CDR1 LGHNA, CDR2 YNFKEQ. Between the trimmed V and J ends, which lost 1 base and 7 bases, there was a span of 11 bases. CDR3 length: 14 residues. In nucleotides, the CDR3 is TGTGCCAGCAGCCAAGCAGGGTTTGGAAATGAGCAGTTCTTC. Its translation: CASSQAGFGNEQFF.

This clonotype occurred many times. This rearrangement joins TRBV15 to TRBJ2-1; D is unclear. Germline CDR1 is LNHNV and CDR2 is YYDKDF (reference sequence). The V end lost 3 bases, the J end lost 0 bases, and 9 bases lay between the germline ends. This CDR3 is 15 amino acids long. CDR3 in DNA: TGTGCCACCAGCAGGGCCAAGAGCTCCTACAATGAGCAGTTCTTC. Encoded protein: CATSRAKSSYNEQFF.

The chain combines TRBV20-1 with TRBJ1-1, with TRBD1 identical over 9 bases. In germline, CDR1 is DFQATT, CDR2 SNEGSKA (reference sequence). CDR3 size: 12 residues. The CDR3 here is CRMETGGTEAFF. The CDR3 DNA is TGCAGGATGGAGACAGGGGGGACTGAAGCTTTCTTT.

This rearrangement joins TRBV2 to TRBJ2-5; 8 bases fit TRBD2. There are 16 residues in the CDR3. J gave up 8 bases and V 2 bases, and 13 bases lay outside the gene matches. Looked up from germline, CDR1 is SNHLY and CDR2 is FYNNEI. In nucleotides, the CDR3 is TGTGCCAGCAGTGAACTTGCGGGAGGCAGTTCCGACACCCAGTACTTC. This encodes CASSELAGGSSDTQYF.

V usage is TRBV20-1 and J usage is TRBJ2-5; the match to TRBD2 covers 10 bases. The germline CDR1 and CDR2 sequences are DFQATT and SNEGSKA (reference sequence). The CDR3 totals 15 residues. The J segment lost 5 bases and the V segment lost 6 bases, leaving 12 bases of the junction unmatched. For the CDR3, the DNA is TGCAGTGCCCCATCGGGGACTAGCGCCCATGAGACCCAGTACTTC. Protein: CSAPSGTSAHETQYF.

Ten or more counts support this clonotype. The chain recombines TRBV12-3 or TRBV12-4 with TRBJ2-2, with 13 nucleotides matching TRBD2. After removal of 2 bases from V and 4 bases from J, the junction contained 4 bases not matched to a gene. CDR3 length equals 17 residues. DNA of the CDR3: TGTGCCAGCAGTTTAACCGGGACTAGCGGGACCACCGGGGAGCTGTTTTTT. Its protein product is CASSLTGTSGTTGELFF.

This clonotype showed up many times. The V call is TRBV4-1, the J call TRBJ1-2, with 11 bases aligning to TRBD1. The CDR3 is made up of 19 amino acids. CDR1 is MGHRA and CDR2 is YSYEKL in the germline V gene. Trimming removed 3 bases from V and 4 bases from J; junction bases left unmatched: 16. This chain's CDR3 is CASSQLTTAGTGGFYGYTF. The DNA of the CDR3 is TGCGCCAGCAGCCAGCTAACGACGGCGGGGACAGGGGGTTTCTATGGCTACACCTTC.

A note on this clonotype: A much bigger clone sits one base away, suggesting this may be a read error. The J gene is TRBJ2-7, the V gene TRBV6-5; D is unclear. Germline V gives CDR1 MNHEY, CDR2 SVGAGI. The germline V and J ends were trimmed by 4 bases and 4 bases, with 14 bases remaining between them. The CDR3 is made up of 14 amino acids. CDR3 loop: CASSSLLSTYEQYF. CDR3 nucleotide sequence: TGTGCCAGCAGTTCTCTCCTCAGTACATACGAGCAGTACTTC.

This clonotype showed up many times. This CDR3 is CASSHRGFRASGELFF. DNA of the CDR3: TGTGCCAGCAGCCACAGGGGTTTCCGTGCGTCCGGGGAGCTGTTTTTT. The chain employs TRBV3-1 and TRBJ2-2, with a possible D match to TRBD1 (6 bases). Trimming left V 3 bases short and J 6 bases short, with 17 bases between. The CDR3 loop spans 16 amino acids. Per the germline V gene, CDR1 is LGHDT and CDR2 is YNNKEL (reference sequence).

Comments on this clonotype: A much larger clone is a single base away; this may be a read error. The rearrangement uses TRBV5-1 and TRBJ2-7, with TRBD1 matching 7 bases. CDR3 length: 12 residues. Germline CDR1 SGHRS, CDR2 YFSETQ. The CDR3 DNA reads TGCGCCAGCCGGGACAGCACCTACAAGCAGTACTTC. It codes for CASRDSTYKQYF. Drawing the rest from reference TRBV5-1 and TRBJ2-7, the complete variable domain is KAGVTQTPRYLIKTRGQQVTLSCSPISGHRSVSWYQQTPGQGLQFLFEYFSETQRNKGNFPGRFSGRQFSNSRSEMNVSTLELGDSALYLCASRDSTYKQYFGPGTRLTVT.

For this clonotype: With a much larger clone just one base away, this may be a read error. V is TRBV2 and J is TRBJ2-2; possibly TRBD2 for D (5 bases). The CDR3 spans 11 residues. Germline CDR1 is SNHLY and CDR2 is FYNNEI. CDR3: CASRIYGELIF. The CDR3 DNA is TGTGCCAGCAGGATTTACGGGGAGCTGATTTTT.

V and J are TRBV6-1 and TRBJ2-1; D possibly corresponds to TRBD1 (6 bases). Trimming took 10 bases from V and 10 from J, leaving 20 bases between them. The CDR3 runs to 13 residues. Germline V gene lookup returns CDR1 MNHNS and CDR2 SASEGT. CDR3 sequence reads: CATDRTLLDEQFF. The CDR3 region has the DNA TGTGCCACTGACAGGACCTTGCTGGACGAGCAGTTCTTC.

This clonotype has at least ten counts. The CDR3 DNA reads as TGTGCCAGCAGTTTAACAAGCGCCAATGAAAAACTGTTTTTT. This gives the protein CASSLTSANEKLFF. The chain couples TRBV12-3 or TRBV12-4 to TRBJ1-4; D call uncertain. The CDR3 totals 14 residues. V lost 2 bases and J 5 bases, leaving 9 bases between the germline ends.

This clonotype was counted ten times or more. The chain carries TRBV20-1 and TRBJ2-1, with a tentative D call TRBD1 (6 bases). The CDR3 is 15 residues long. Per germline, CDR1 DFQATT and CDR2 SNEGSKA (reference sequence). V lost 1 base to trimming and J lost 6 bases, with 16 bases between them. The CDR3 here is CSARGGQGRINEQFF. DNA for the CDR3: TGCAGTGCTAGAGGGGGGCAGGGGCGGATCAATGAGCAGTTCTTC.

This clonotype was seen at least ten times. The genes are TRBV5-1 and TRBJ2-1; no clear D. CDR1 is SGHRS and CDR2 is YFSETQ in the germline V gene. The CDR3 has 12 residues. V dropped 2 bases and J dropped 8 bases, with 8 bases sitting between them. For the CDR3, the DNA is TGCGCCAGCAGCTTATACAGCCATGAGCAGTTCTTC. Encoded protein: CASSLYSHEQFF.

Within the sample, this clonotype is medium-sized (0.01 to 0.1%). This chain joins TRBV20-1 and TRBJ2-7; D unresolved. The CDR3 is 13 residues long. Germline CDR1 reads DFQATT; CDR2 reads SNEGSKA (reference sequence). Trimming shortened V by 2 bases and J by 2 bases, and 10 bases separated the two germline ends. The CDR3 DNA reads TGCAGTGCTAGAATCCGGCGGCCCTACGAGCAGTACTTC. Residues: CSARIRRPYEQYF.

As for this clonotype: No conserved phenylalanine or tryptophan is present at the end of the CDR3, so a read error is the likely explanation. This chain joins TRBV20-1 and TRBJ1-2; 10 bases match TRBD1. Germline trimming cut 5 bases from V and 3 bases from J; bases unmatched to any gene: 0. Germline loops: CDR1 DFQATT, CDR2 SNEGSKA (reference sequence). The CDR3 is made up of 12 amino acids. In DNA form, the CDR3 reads TGCAGTGCTGGGACAGGGGACTATGGCTACACCCTC. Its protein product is CSAGTGDYGYTL.

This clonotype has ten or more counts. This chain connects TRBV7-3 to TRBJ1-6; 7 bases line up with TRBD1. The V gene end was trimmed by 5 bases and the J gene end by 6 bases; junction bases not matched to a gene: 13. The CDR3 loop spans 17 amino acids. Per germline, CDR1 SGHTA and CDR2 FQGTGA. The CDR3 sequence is CASSRTGALSPNSPLHF. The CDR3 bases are TGTGCCAGCAGCCGTACAGGGGCTCTGTCCCCTAATTCACCCCTCCACTTT. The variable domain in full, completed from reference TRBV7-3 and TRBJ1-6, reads GAGVSQTPSNKVTEKGKYVELRCDPISGHTALYWYRQSLGQGPEFLIYFQGTGAADDSGLPNDRFFAVRPEGSVSTLKIQRTERGDSAVYLCASSRTGALSPNSPLHFGNGTRLTVT.

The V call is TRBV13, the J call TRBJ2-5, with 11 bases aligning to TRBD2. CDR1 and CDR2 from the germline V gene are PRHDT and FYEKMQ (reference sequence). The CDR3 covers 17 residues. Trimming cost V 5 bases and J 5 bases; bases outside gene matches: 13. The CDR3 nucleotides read TGTGCCAGCAGCGGTAGGACTAGCGGGCGCCAGGGCGAGACCCAGTACTTC. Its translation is CASSGRTSGRQGETQYF.

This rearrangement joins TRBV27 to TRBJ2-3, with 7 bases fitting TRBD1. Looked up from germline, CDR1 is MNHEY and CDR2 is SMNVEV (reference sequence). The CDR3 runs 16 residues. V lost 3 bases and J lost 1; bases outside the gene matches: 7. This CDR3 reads CASSFRSGTGTDTQYF. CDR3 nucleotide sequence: TGTGCCAGCAGTTTTCGGTCTGGGACAGGCACAGATACGCAGTATTTT.

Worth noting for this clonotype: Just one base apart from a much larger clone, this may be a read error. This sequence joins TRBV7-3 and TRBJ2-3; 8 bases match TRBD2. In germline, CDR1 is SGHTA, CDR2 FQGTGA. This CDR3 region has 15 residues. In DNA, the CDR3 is TGTGCCAGCAGCTTAACTAGCGGGGAGACAGATATGCAGTATTTT. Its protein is CASSLTSGETDMQYF.

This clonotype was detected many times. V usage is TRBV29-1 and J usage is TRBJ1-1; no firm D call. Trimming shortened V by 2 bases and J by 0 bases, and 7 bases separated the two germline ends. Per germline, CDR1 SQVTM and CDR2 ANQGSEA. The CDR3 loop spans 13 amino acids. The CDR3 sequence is CSVETQMNTEAFF. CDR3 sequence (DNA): TGCAGCGTTGAAACGCAAATGAACACTGAAGCTTTCTTT.

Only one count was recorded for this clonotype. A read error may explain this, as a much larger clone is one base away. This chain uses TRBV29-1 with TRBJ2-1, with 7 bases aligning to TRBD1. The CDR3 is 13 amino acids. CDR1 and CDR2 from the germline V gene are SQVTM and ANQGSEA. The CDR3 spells CSIRRGWNNEKFF. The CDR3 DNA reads TGCAGCATCCGCAGGGGGTGGAACAATGAGAAGTTCTTC.